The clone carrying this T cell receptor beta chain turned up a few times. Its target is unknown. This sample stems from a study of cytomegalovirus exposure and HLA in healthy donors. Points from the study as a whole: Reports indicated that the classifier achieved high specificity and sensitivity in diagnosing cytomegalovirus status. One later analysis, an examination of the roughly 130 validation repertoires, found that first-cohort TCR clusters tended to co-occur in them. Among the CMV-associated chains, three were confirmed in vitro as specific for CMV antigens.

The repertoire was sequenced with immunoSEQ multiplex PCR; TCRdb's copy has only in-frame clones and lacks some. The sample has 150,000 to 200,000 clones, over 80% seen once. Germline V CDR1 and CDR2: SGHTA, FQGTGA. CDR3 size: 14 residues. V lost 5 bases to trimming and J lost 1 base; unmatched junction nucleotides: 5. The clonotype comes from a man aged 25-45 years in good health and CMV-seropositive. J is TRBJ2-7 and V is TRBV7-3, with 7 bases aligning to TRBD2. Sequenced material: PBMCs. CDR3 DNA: TGTGCCAGCAGCCAGTCCGGGGGGTCCTACGAGCAGTACTTC. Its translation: CASSQSGGSYEQYF.